Each of the 18 T cell receptor beta chains below was sequenced from the same sample in a study of blood T cell repertoires in COVID-19. Clones were read by immunoSEQ multiplex PCR, and TCRdb kept only the in-frame ones, dropping some. The table includes 25,000 to 30,000 clones, 89% detected once. The source material was peripheral blood. The receptors were gathered from a human donor in a cohort sampled during active COVID-19.

V and J are TRBV5-1 and TRBJ1-6; TRBD1 might be the D (5 bases). The CDR3 has 14 residues. Deletions cut 2 bases from V and 5 bases from J, with 8 bases between. Germline V gene data show CDR1 as SGHRS and CDR2 as YFSETQ. In DNA form, the CDR3 reads TGCGCCAGCAGCTTACCGACAGATAATTCACCCCTCCACTTT. This translates into CASSLPTDNSPLHF. The full variable domain, completed using reference TRBV5-1 and TRBJ1-6, is KAGVTQTPRYLIKTRGQQVTLSCSPISGHRSVSWYQQTPGQGLQFLFEYFSETQRNKGNFPGRFSGRQFSNSRSEMNVSTLELGDSALYLCASSLPTDNSPLHFGNGTRLTVT.

V is TRBV10-3 and J is TRBJ1-2; 7 positions agree with TRBD1. Germline-derived CDR1 and CDR2 are ENHRY and SYGVKD. Trimming cost V 2 bases and J 6 bases; bases outside gene matches: 6. This CDR3 is 14 amino acids long. CDR3 sequence reads: CAISEPDRSDGYTF. DNA for the CDR3: TGTGCCATCAGTGAGCCGGACAGGAGCGATGGCTACACCTTC.

This chain joins TRBV4-2 and TRBJ1-2; tentative D call: TRBD1 (5 bases). Trimming pared 2 bases from V and 6 bases from J, leaving 19 bases between. CDR3 length: 16 amino acids. Germline V lookup: CDR1 LGHNA, CDR2 YNFKEQ. CDR3 nucleotide sequence: TGTGCCAGCAGCCAACCTCTCCCCCAGGGAGGGGATGGCTACACCTTC. It yields the protein CASSQPLPQGGDGYTF.

The chain recombines TRBV7-2 with TRBJ2-3; 9 bases fit TRBD2. CDR3 size: 16 residues. With 3 bases clipped from V and 2 bases from J, the junction kept 6 bases outside the gene matches. Per the germline V gene, CDR1 is SGHTA and CDR2 is FQGNSA. CDR3 loop: CASSFSGGPNTDTQYF. DNA for the CDR3: TGTGCCAGCAGCTTTAGCGGGGGACCAAACACAGATACGCAGTATTTT.

J is TRBJ1-2 and V is TRBV6-6; weak D call: TRBD1 (5 bases). This CDR3 has 13 amino acids. V was shortened by 6 bases and J by 8 bases, with 16 bases between the two germline ends. The germline CDR1 and CDR2 sequences are MNHNY and SVGAGI (reference sequence). CDR3 amino acids: CASSHGQGGGYTF. CDR3 bases: TGTGCCAGCAGCCACGGGCAGGGAGGAGGCTACACCTTC.

The chain links TRBV6-5 to TRBJ2-2; maybe TRBD1 (5 bases). Germline loops: CDR1 MNHEY, CDR2 SVGAGI. This CDR3 is built from 14 residues. The germline V and J ends were trimmed by 3 bases and 12 bases, with 17 bases remaining between them. The CDR3 loop reads CASSYMWGPEKLFF. The CDR3 DNA reads as TGTGCCAGCAGTTATATGTGGGGCCCTGAGAAGCTGTTTTTT.

The rearrangement links TRBV7-2 to TRBJ2-3; TRBD2 is a possible D gene (5 bases). Germline values: CDR1 SGHTA, CDR2 FQGNSA. The CDR3 is 16 residues long. Deletions cut 8 bases from V and 0 bases from J, with 18 bases between. Here the CDR3 DNA reads TGTGCCAGCCTGACGTTTGGGAGCTCTAGCACAGATACGCAGTATTTT. Translating gives CASLTFGSSSTDTQYF.

The DNA for the CDR3 is TGTGCCAGCTCACCCCGACGGAGGGATAATTCACCCCTCCACTTT. Protein: CASSPRRRDNSPLHF. The gene calls are TRBV18 and TRBJ1-6; D is undetermined. The germline V gene has CDR1 KGHSH and CDR2 LQKENI. The CDR3 is made up of 15 amino acids. Trimming pared 3 bases from V and 5 bases from J, leaving 11 bases between.

The chain recombines TRBV5-1 with TRBJ2-3, with a tentative D call TRBD2 (6 bases). V lost 3 bases and J 4 bases, leaving 9 bases between the germline ends. The V gene's germline CDR1 is SGHRS and CDR2 YFSETQ. The CDR3 contains 13 residues. Here the CDR3 DNA reads TGCGCCAGCAGCTCGGGGGAGGCAGATACGCAGTATTTT. This codes for CASSSGEADTQYF.

Comments on this clone: An end of the junction differs from the germline gene, which may be a read error. The rearrangement joins TRBV7-2 to TRBJ1-2, with 7 bases fitting TRBD1. Germline V gene data show CDR1 as SGHTA and CDR2 as FQGNSA. The CDR3 runs to 13 residues. The CDR3 reads CASSAQQGSGSLF. CDR3 bases: TGTGCCAGCAGCGCCCAACAGGGGTCGGGATCCCTCTTC.

The chain is built from TRBV4-1 and TRBJ1-2; 9 nucleotides line up with TRBD1. Germline values: CDR1 MGHRA, CDR2 YSYEKL. V gave up 3 bases and J gave up 7 bases; unmatched junction bases: 6. The CDR3 extends over 14 amino acids. This CDR3 is CASSHRDRASGYTF. DNA for the CDR3: TGCGCCAGCAGCCACCGGGACAGGGCGAGTGGCTACACCTTC.

As DNA, the CDR3 is TGCGCCAGCAGCCTTACAGGGTTAAGCAATCAGCCCCAGCATTTT. It is translated as CASSLTGLSNQPQHF. The chain couples TRBV4-1 to TRBJ1-5, with D possibly TRBD1 on 6 matching bases. Germline values: CDR1 MGHRA, CDR2 YSYEKL. The CDR3 covers 15 residues. V lost 4 bases and J 1 base, leaving 11 bases between the germline ends.

The CDR3 is CASSYSRGSYGYTF. The CDR3 nucleotides read TGTGCCAGCAGTTACTCGAGAGGGAGCTATGGCTACACCTTC. The genes are TRBV6-5 and TRBJ1-2; D not resolved. The CDR3 runs to 14 residues. The germline V gene has CDR1 MNHEY and CDR2 SVGAGI. Deletions cut 0 bases from V and 4 bases from J, with 9 bases between.

The gene calls are TRBV10-3 and TRBJ2-1, with TRBD1 identical over 9 bases. The CDR3 consists of 16 residues. Germline CDR1 is ENHRY and CDR2 is SYGVKD. J was trimmed by 10 bases and V by 3 bases; bases with no gene match: 13. CDR3 sequence reads: CAISDPSRDREGEQFF. The CDR3 coding sequence is TGTGCCATCAGTGACCCGTCCCGGGACAGGGAGGGGGAGCAGTTCTTC.

The genes are TRBV3-1 (or the pseudogene TRBV3-2) and TRBJ2-3; no firm D call. Per the germline V gene, CDR1 is LGHDT and CDR2 is YNNKEL (reference sequence). There are 13 residues in the CDR3. Trimming shortened V by 2 bases and J by 1 base, and 4 bases separated the two germline ends. Written as DNA, the CDR3 is TGTGCCAGCAGCCAACGGGGCACAGATACGCAGTATTTT. This translates into CASSQRGTDTQYF.

The rearrangement uses TRBV30 and TRBJ1-5; D might be TRBD1 (6 bases). Germline loops: CDR1 GTSNPN, CDR2 SVGIG (reference sequence). V was pared by 2 bases and J by 6 bases, with 11 bases between. The CDR3 totals 13 residues. The CDR3 is CAWSRQGIQPQHF. The CDR3 nucleotides are TGTGCCTGGAGTCGGCAGGGGATTCAGCCCCAGCATTTT.

The chain links TRBV19 to TRBJ2-1; 10 positions match TRBD1. From germline, CDR1 is LNHDA and CDR2 SQIVND (reference sequence). Trimming at V came to 3 bases and at J to 8 bases, leaving 4 bases not matched to a gene. The CDR3 contains 14 residues. The CDR3 loop reads CASSIGTGAYEQFF. As DNA, the CDR3 is TGTGCCAGTAGTATTGGGACAGGGGCTTATGAGCAGTTCTTC. Looking up the rest from reference TRBV19 and TRBJ2-1 gives the full variable domain: DGGITQSPKYLFRKEGQNVTLSCEQNLNHDAMYWYRQDPGQGLRLIYYSQIVNDFQKGDIAEGYSVSREKKESFPLTVTSAQKNPTAFYLCASSIGTGAYEQFFGPGTRLTVL.

In nucleotides, the CDR3 is TGTGCCAAGTACAGGCCGAGGCAGGAGACCCAGTACTTC. Translated, it gives CAKYRPRQETQYF. The rearrangement uses TRBV9 and TRBJ2-5; the D gene is possibly TRBD1 (5 bases). Germline V gene data show CDR1 as SGDLS and CDR2 as YYNGEE. The CDR3 consists of 13 residues. Trimming shortened V by 9 bases and J by 5 bases, and 17 bases separated the two germline ends.